One sample yielded the 9 T cell receptor beta chains listed below, sequenced in a study of OX40 agonist ivuxolimab in advanced cancers. TCRdb keeps only in-frame clones here, not all; method: immunoSEQ multiplex PCR. The sample comprises about 73,000 clones, around nine tenths of which are singletons, and approximately 0.81% rests with the top ten. This specimen consisted of CD4+ or CD8+ T cells sorted from blood, obtained in a trial of the OX40 agonist ivuxolimab. These receptors were obtained from an adult with an advanced solid tumor such as melanoma, head and neck, liver or kidney cancer.

The chain carries TRBV4-1 and TRBJ2-7; TRBD2 agrees at 11 bases. The CDR3 runs 15 residues. After removal of 1 base from V and 3 bases from J, the junction contained 2 bases not matched to a gene. The germline CDR1 and CDR2 sequences are MGHRA and YSYEKL. CDR3 nucleotides: TGCGCCAGCAGCCAAGCGGGGACTAGCGGCTACGAGCAGTACTTC. Protein product: CASSQAGTSGYEQYF.

This clone was observed a handful of times. The chain combines TRBV6-4 with TRBJ2-3; D uncertain. This CDR3 contains 14 residues. The V end was cut by 4 bases, the J end by 0 bases, with 8 bases between. Germline V gives CDR1 MRHNA, CDR2 SNTAGT. CDR3 sequence: CASSVSSSTDTQYF. CDR3 bases: TGTGCCAGCAGTGTATCTTCTAGCACAGATACGCAGTATTTT.

The chain carries TRBV28 and TRBJ2-1; TRBD1 is a possible D gene (5 bases). This CDR3 spans 12 amino acids. Germline assignment: CDR1 MDHEN and CDR2 SYDVKM. Trimming took 8 bases from V and 11 from J, leaving 16 bases between them. CDR3 bases: TGTGCCAGCGGAAGTCGACAGAACAAGCAGTTCTTC. Protein sequence: CASGSRQNKQFF.

The chain links TRBV7-9 to TRBJ1-5; 9 positions match TRBD1. The CDR3 extends over 14 amino acids. Per germline, CDR1 SEHNR and CDR2 FQNEAQ (reference sequence). V was clipped by 5 bases and J by 3 bases; unmatched bases: 2. CDR3 bases: TGTGCCAGCAGCCGGACAGGGGACAATCAGCCCCAGCATTTT. Translated, it gives CASSRTGDNQPQHF.

This chain joins TRBV19 and TRBJ1-2, with D uncertain. From germline, CDR1 is LNHDA and CDR2 SQIVND (reference sequence). The CDR3 is 10 residues long. V lost 3 bases to trimming and J lost 6 bases, with 2 bases between them. This chain's CDR3 is CASSMNGYTF. CDR3 DNA: TGTGCCAGTAGTATGAATGGCTACACCTTC.

This chain connects TRBV29-1 to TRBJ2-1; possibly TRBD2 for D (6 bases). CDR1 SQVTM and CDR2 ANQGSEA come from the germline V gene. Between the trimmed V and J ends, which lost 8 bases and 0 bases, there was a span of 17 bases. The CDR3 runs to 15 residues. The CDR3 loop is CSTLTDGSSYNEQFF. The CDR3 DNA sequence: TGCAGCACCCTTACGGACGGGAGCTCCTACAATGAGCAGTTCTTC.

V is TRBV7-2 and J is TRBJ2-3, with 14 bases lining up with TRBD2. CDR3 length: 16 amino acids. Germline CDR1 and CDR2: SGHTA and FQGNSA. J was trimmed by 4 bases and V by 5 bases; bases with no gene match: 5. The CDR3 nucleotides are TGTGCCAGCAGCACGGGACTAGCGGGAGTCGCAGATACGCAGTATTTT. Protein: CASSTGLAGVADTQYF. Full variable domain (outside the CDR3, taken from reference TRBV7-2 and TRBJ2-3): GAGVSQSPSNKVTEKGKDVELRCDPISGHTALYWYRQSLGQGLEFLIYFQGNSAPDKSGLPSDRFSAERTGGSVSTLTIQRTQQEDSAVYLCASSTGLAGVADTQYFGPGTRLTVL.

J is TRBJ1-2 and V is TRBV10-3; D remains ambiguous. CDR1 ENHRY and CDR2 SYGVKD come from the germline V gene. V lost 2 bases and J 5 bases, leaving 9 bases between the germline ends. This CDR3 contains 13 residues. The CDR3 sequence: CAISEVELYGYTF. The CDR3 nucleotides read TGTGCCATCAGTGAGGTCGAGCTATATGGCTACACCTTC.

This clone is a singleton in its sample. The chain is built from TRBV10-3 and TRBJ2-7; D might be TRBD1 or TRBD2, each matching 6 bases. V lost 5 bases and J lost 3, with 11 bases in between. Germline CDR1 reads ENHRY; CDR2 reads SYGVKD. The CDR3 is 13 amino acids. The CDR3 nucleotides are TGTGCCATCAGTACGGGGGCTGGCTACGAGCAGTACTTC. It yields the protein CAISTGAGYEQYF.